These 29 T cell receptor beta chains came from one sample sequenced in a study of glioma-infiltrating T cells (dated by TCRdb to 2016 to 2018). Sequencing took place on an Illumina MiSeq. TCR alpha and beta CDR3 regions were amplified with the iRepertoire nested amplicon-rescue multiplex PCR (arm-PCR) platform from RNA. Using fastp at Q25 and MiXCR, TCRdb reprocessed the public reads and kept productive beta chains. Rows are combined by CDR3 protein, so each entry shows the most common genes and DNA. For this sample there are approximately 400,000 distinct CDR3 sequences; around 45% appear just once. In total, the top ten clones hold about 11% of the sample. The sample taken for sequencing was glioma tissue, nonneoplastic brain tissue, or PBMCs (not recorded which). All receptors come from a human donor with low-grade glioma or glioblastoma, undergoing nonglioma brain surgery, or in good health (not recorded which).

V is TRBV6-2 or TRBV6-3 and J is TRBJ2-5, with 10 nucleotides matching TRBD2. The CDR3 has 16 amino acids. Germline V gene sequence: CDR1 MNHEY, CDR2 SVGEGT. Trimming took 10 bases from V and 5 from J; bases not matched to a gene: 16. Here the CDR3 DNA reads TGTGCCACCTCAACCCCAGCTAGCGGGAGATACGAGACCCAGTACTTC. Amino acids: CATSTPASGRYETQYF.

This clonotype has a count of ten or more. The CDR3 region is CSATNYGYTF. The CDR3 nucleotides read TGCAGTGCTACCAATTATGGCTACACCTTC. V and J are TRBV20-1 and TRBJ1-2; the D is unclear. The germline gives CDR1 DFQATT, CDR2 SNEGSKA (reference sequence). V lost 4 bases and J lost 5, with 5 bases in between. This CDR3 is 10 amino acids long.

Comments on this clonotype: At one of its ends the junction is not consistent with the germline gene, which may arise from a read error. This chain uses TRBV7-9 with TRBJ2-5; unclear D gene. The CDR3 is made up of 15 amino acids. CDR1 and CDR2 (germline): SEHNR, FQNEAQ (reference sequence). CDR3 coding DNA: TGTGCCAGCAGCTTAGACATAACAGCCCAAGAGACCCAGTGCTTC. This translates into CASSLDITAQETQCF.

This rearrangement joins TRBV29-1 to TRBJ2-7; D possibly corresponds to TRBD1 (5 bases). Trimming cost V 1 base and J 2 bases, with 6 bases left between them. The CDR3 totals 12 residues. Germline lookup yields CDR1 SQVTM and CDR2 ANQGSEA. The CDR3 loop is CSVEGGPYEQYF. The CDR3 DNA is TGCAGCGTTGAAGGGGGCCCCTACGAGCAGTACTTC.

The rearrangement links TRBV28 to TRBJ1-4; D gene uncertain. Germline V CDR1 and CDR2: MDHEN, SYDVKM. CDR3 length: 13 amino acids. Trimming left V 7 bases short and J 8 bases short, with 14 bases between. The CDR3 is CASIRQSDEKLFF. DNA of the CDR3: TGTGCCAGCATTAGGCAGTCTGACGAAAAACTGTTTTTT. Together with reference TRBV28 and TRBJ1-4, the CDR3 gives the full variable domain: DVKVTQSSRYLVKRTGEKVFLECVQDMDHENMFWYRQDPGLGLRLIYFSYDVKMKEKGDIPEGYSVSREKKERFSLILESASTNQTSMYLCASIRQSDEKLFFGSGTQLSVL.

With respect to this clonotype: This may arise from a read error, as a much more abundant clone is one base away. The CDR3 bases are TGTGCCAGCAGTTCTGCTTGGGACAACGCCTACAAGCAGTACTTC. Its translation: CASSSAWDNAYKQYF. The chain is built from TRBV28 and TRBJ2-7; TRBD1 might be the D (6 bases). Germline CDR1 and CDR2: MDHEN and SYDVKM. The CDR3 length is 15 residues.

V gene TRBV27 combines with J gene TRBJ1-2, with a possible D match to TRBD1 (5 bases). V shed 1 base and J shed 1 base, with 19 bases lying between them. The CDR3 spans 18 residues. Germline V gene lookup returns CDR1 MNHEY and CDR2 SMNVEV (reference sequence). CDR3 coding DNA: TGTGCCAGCAGTTTATACGCGACAGACTACCGAAATAACTATGGCTACACCTTC. Translating gives CASSLYATDYRNNYGYTF.

This clonotype was detected only once. Germline and junction disagree at one end, which may indicate a read error. V and J are TRBV5-8 and TRBJ2-7; possibly TRBD1 or TRBD2 for D (5 bases each). Per the germline V gene, CDR1 is SGHTS and CDR2 is YDEGEE. This CDR3 contains 12 residues. In DNA, the CDR3 is TGTGCCAGCGGCTTATGGGACGGCGAGCAGTACTTC. This encodes CASGLWDGEQYF.

This chain connects TRBV7-2 to TRBJ2-7; TRBD1 matches 10 bases. This CDR3 contains 14 residues. Per the germline V gene, CDR1 is SGHTA and CDR2 is FQGNSA. V was pared by 2 bases and J by 5 bases, with 3 bases of the junction left unmatched. The CDR3 loop reads CASSLRQGADEQYF. The CDR3 DNA follows: TGTGCCAGCAGCTTACGACAGGGGGCGGACGAGCAGTACTTC.

The genes are TRBV25-1 and TRBJ2-5; 12 bases match TRBD2. The CDR3 runs to 18 residues. V lost 4 bases to trimming and J lost 0 bases; unmatched junction nucleotides: 9. The germline CDR1 and CDR2 sequences are MGHDK and SYGVNS. For the CDR3, the DNA is TGTGCCAGCAGTGCGCCAAGGACTAGCGGGGTATACCAAGAGACCCAGTACTTC. This sequence encodes CASSAPRTSGVYQETQYF. The whole variable domain, filled in from reference TRBV25-1 and TRBJ2-5, reads EADIYQTPRYLVIGTGKKITLECSQTMGHDKMYWYQQDPGMELHLIHYSYGVNSTEKGDLSSESTVSRIRTEHFPLTLESARPSHTSQYLCASSAPRTSGVYQETQYFGPGTRLLVL.

A word on this clonotype: This may be a read error, as it is one base from a much larger clone. The rearrangement links TRBV6-2 or TRBV6-3 to TRBJ2-7; D is uncertain. Germline assignment: CDR1 MNHEY and CDR2 SVGEGT. V was pared by 6 bases and J by 2 bases, with 17 bases between. The CDR3 covers 15 residues. CDR3 region: CASSCRREAPYEQYF. The CDR3 nucleotides are TGTGCCAGCAGCTGCCGCCGCGAAGCACCCTACGAGCAGTACTTC.

The sample holds many counts of this clonotype. The chain combines TRBV24-1 with TRBJ1-1; D not resolved. Deletions cut 5 bases from V and 1 base from J, with 4 bases between. This CDR3 has 12 amino acids. The germline CDR1 and CDR2 sequences are KGHDR and SFDVKD. CDR3 protein: CATSVGNTEAFF. CDR3 DNA sequence: TGTGCCACCAGTGTCGGGAACACTGAAGCTTTCTTT.

The rearrangement joins TRBV7-9 to TRBJ1-2, with D possibly TRBD1 on 5 matching bases. The germline gives CDR1 SEHNR, CDR2 FQNEAQ (reference sequence). Trimming shortened V by 5 bases and J by 5 bases, and 18 bases separated the two germline ends. The CDR3 loop spans 15 amino acids. DNA of the CDR3: TGTGCCAGCAGCCCCCTGGGGCAGGGTGGATATGGCTACACCTTC. This sequence encodes CASSPLGQGGYGYTF.

This clonotype was counted a single time. The chain carries TRBV27 and TRBJ2-7, with D hard to call. Trimming cost V 4 bases and J 2 bases, with 6 bases left between them. The CDR3 has 12 amino acids. Per germline, CDR1 MNHEY and CDR2 SMNVEV (reference sequence). In DNA, the CDR3 is TGTGCCAGCAGTTCCGTTGCCTACGAGCAGTACTTC. Its translation: CASSSVAYEQYF.

The chain links TRBV19 to TRBJ2-5; D is unclear. The ends were cut back, 5 bases at V and 3 bases at J, with 25 bases in the middle. Per germline, CDR1 LNHDA and CDR2 SQIVND (reference sequence). The CDR3 has 18 residues. The CDR3 coding sequence is TGTGCCAGTAGTCCGTTGGGTTTCCGGGCACCCAGAGAAGAGACCCAGTACTTC. Amino acids: CASSPLGFRAPREETQYF.

This clonotype appeared a single time. Possible read error: a much larger clone is one base away. The chain uses TRBV20-1 and TRBJ1-1; TRBD1 matches at 7 bases. V trimming: 4 bases; J trimming: 2 bases; junction bases outside the gene matches: 10. Germline CDR1 is DFQATT and CDR2 is SNEGSKA (reference sequence). This CDR3 has 15 amino acids. CDR3 coding DNA: TGCAGTGCTACCGCGGGGACAGCGATTAACACTGAAGCTTTCTTT. The encoded protein is CSATAGTAINTEAFF.

Ten or more counts support this clonotype. The chain recombines TRBV7-2 with TRBJ2-7; no definite D call. The V end lost 1 base, the J end lost 2 bases, and 3 bases lay between the germline ends. CDR1 and CDR2 (germline): SGHTA, FQGNSA. The CDR3 consists of 12 residues. CDR3 region: CASSLVTYEQYF. The CDR3 bases are TGTGCCAGCAGCTTAGTTACCTACGAGCAGTACTTC.

This rearrangement joins TRBV7-2 to TRBJ1-5; TRBD1 agrees at 10 bases. The CDR3 consists of 17 residues. Germline lookup yields CDR1 SGHTA and CDR2 FQGNSA. Trimming cost V 1 base and J 6 bases; bases outside gene matches: 9. CDR3 in amino acids: CASSLGQGAAPVQPQHF. CDR3 DNA: TGTGCCAGCAGCTTAGGACAGGGGGCAGCTCCGGTTCAGCCCCAGCATTTT.

The CDR3 here is CASSSYRGTSTDTQYF. The CDR3, as DNA: TGTGCCAGCAGTTCTTACAGGGGGACTAGCACAGATACGCAGTATTTT. The chain employs TRBV28 and TRBJ2-3, with TRBD1 identical over 8 bases. Germline loops: CDR1 MDHEN, CDR2 SYDVKM. The CDR3 is 16 residues long. V was pared by 4 bases and J by 0 bases, with 6 bases of the junction left unmatched.

This clonotype appeared a few times. The chain carries TRBV20-1 and TRBJ2-7; D may be TRBD2 (5 bases). V gave up 3 bases and J gave up 6 bases, with 9 bases separating them. Germline V lookup: CDR1 DFQATT, CDR2 SNEGSKA (reference sequence). The CDR3 totals 11 residues. In DNA, the CDR3 is TGCAGTGCTAGGTTAGCGACCGAGCAGTACTTC. Its translation is CSARLATEQYF.

This clonotype has only a few counts. CDR3 sequence: CASSIESGGFSNQPQHF. DNA for the CDR3: TGTGCCAGTAGTATTGAATCAGGGGGCTTTAGCAATCAGCCCCAGCATTTT. V gene TRBV19 combines with J gene TRBJ1-5, with TRBD1 matching 8 bases. The CDR3 consists of 17 residues. Germline V gene data show CDR1 as LNHDA and CDR2 as SQIVND (reference sequence). V gave up 3 bases and J gave up 0 bases; unmatched junction bases: 7. The full variable domain, in which reference TRBV19 and TRBJ1-5 provide the parts outside the CDR3, is DGGITQSPKYLFRKEGQNVTLSCEQNLNHDAMYWYRQDPGQGLRLIYYSQIVNDFQKGDIAEGYSVSREKKESFPLTVTSAQKNPTAFYLCASSIESGGFSNQPQHFGDGTRLSIL.

This clonotype has only a few counts. The chain links TRBV28 to TRBJ1-2; maybe TRBD1 (5 bases). This CDR3 is built from 15 residues. With 2 bases removed from V and 5 bases from J, the gap between germline ends came to 15 bases. The germline V gene has CDR1 MDHEN and CDR2 SYDVKM. The CDR3 reads CASSLPYPPGYGYTF. DNA of the CDR3: TGTGCCAGCAGTTTACCCTATCCCCCAGGGTATGGCTACACCTTC.

The chain combines TRBV7-2 with TRBJ2-7; 8 positions agree with TRBD2. Germline CDR1 is SGHTA and CDR2 is FQGNSA. The junction had 8 bases not matched to a gene; V was cut back by 4 bases and J by 3 bases. The CDR3 totals 15 residues. CDR3 residues: CASSYRLAGNYEQYF. The CDR3 DNA follows: TGTGCCAGCAGCTATCGCCTAGCGGGCAACTACGAGCAGTACTTC. Full variable domain (remainder filled in from reference TRBV7-2 and TRBJ2-7): GAGVSQSPSNKVTEKGKDVELRCDPISGHTALYWYRQSLGQGLEFLIYFQGNSAPDKSGLPSDRFSAERTGGSVSTLTIQRTQQEDSAVYLCASSYRLAGNYEQYFGPGTRLTVT.

This chain connects TRBV6-2 or TRBV6-3 to TRBJ2-1; D uncertain. Looked up from germline, CDR1 is MNHEY and CDR2 is SVGEGT. The CDR3 sequence is 14 residues long. V was clipped by 4 bases and J by 9 bases, with 16 bases between them. This CDR3 is CASSLNPPPPEQFF. The CDR3 bases are TGTGCCAGCAGTTTGAATCCTCCTCCCCCTGAGCAGTTCTTC.

The sample holds many counts of this clonotype. The DNA for the CDR3 is TGTGCCAGCAGTTTAAGGACAGGGTACAATCAGCCCCAGCATTTT. Its protein product is CASSLRTGYNQPQHF. This chain joins TRBV28 and TRBJ1-5, with 8 bases aligning to TRBD1. With V trimmed by 2 bases and J by 3 bases, 3 bases remained unmatched. This CDR3 is 15 amino acids long. The germline V gene has CDR1 MDHEN and CDR2 SYDVKM.

The chain couples TRBV20-1 to TRBJ1-2, with unresolved D. Germline assignment: CDR1 DFQATT and CDR2 SNEGSKA (reference sequence). With 5 bases removed from V and 5 bases from J, the gap between germline ends came to 21 bases. CDR3 length equals 15 residues. This chain's CDR3 is CSALKGGERGYGYTF. In nucleotides, the CDR3 is TGCAGTGCTCTTAAGGGCGGGGAGAGAGGGTATGGCTACACCTTC.

CDR3: CASSIPVRGLGDTEAFF. The CDR3 DNA reads TGTGCCAGCAGTATTCCCGTGAGGGGGCTGGGGGACACTGAAGCTTTCTTT. The chain combines TRBV4-2 with TRBJ1-1; TRBD1 aligns across 7 bases. V lost 6 bases to trimming and J lost 3 bases; unmatched junction nucleotides: 16. The CDR3 consists of 17 residues. CDR1 is LGHNA, CDR2 YNFKEQ, per germline.

The genes are TRBV28 and TRBJ2-1, with TRBD2 matching over 7 bases. V gave up 6 bases and J gave up 0 bases; unmatched junction bases: 8. The CDR3 totals 16 residues. In germline, CDR1 is MDHEN, CDR2 SYDVKM. In DNA form, the CDR3 reads TGTGCCAGCAGCAGCCCACTAGCGACCTCCTACAATGAGCAGTTCTTC. It specifies CASSSPLATSYNEQFF.

The chain recombines TRBV6-2 or TRBV6-3 with TRBJ1-5; TRBD1 might be the D (5 bases). Trimming stripped 4 bases from V and 4 bases from J, with 14 bases between. Germline V lookup: CDR1 MNHEY, CDR2 SVGEGT. This CDR3 is 15 amino acids long. The CDR3 region is CASSFPAGGNQPQHF. CDR3 DNA: TGTGCCAGCAGTTTCCCGGCCGGGGGTAATCAGCCCCAGCATTTT.